The 10 T cell receptor beta chains below come from one sample, sequenced in a study of T cell responses to AZD1222 COVID-19 vaccine. Profiled with immunoSEQ multiplex PCR; TCRdb holds only in-frame clones, not every one. In the table there are fewer than 120,000 clones, about 85% of which are singletons. This specimen was peripheral blood, taken on day 0 of AZD1222 vaccination. Receptors were obtained from an adult in good health.

The rearrangement links TRBV19 to TRBJ1-3; the match to TRBD1 covers 8 bases. From germline, CDR1 is LNHDA and CDR2 SQIVND (reference sequence). The CDR3 covers 16 residues. Trimming took 7 bases from V and 2 from J; bases not matched to a gene: 10. This CDR3 reads CASKVSGGNAGNTIYF. CDR3 DNA sequence: TGTGCCAGTAAGGTTTCAGGGGGCAACGCTGGAAACACCATATATTTT.

The chain carries TRBV5-6 and TRBJ2-1, with 9 bases that match TRBD2. This CDR3 comprises 15 residues. The germline V gene encodes CDR1 SGHDT and CDR2 YYEEEE. Unmatched junction bases numbered 6, after V lost 2 bases and J lost 6 bases. The CDR3 protein is CASSFRLAGFNEQFF. In nucleotides, the CDR3 is TGTGCCAGCAGCTTTCGCCTAGCGGGGTTCAATGAGCAGTTCTTC.

The chain employs TRBV4-3 and TRBJ2-5, with TRBD2 identical over 14 bases. Trimming at V came to 4 bases and at J to 3 bases, leaving 7 bases not matched to a gene. The CDR3 contains 17 residues. Per the germline V gene, CDR1 is LGHNA and CDR2 is YSLEER. DNA for the CDR3: TGCGCCAGCAGCCGCGGACTAGCGGGGGGTCGTGAAGAGACCCAGTACTTC. Translated, it gives CASSRGLAGGREETQYF.

The chain joins TRBV9 to TRBJ2-5, with TRBD2 matching over 8 bases. J lost 5 bases, V lost 0 bases, and 6 bases had no gene match. From germline, CDR1 is SGDLS and CDR2 YYNGEE. The CDR3 is 15 amino acids. The CDR3 loop reads CASSVGAGAHETQYF. The CDR3 region has the DNA TGTGCCAGCAGCGTAGGAGCGGGGGCTCATGAGACCCAGTACTTC.

This clone was picked up one time. The CDR3, as DNA: TGTGCCATCAGTGATGGAGGGGCTCCCAAGGACAATGAGCAGTTCTTC. Its protein product is CAISDGGAPKDNEQFF. The genes are TRBV10-3 and TRBJ2-1; a possible D gene is TRBD2 (6 bases). CDR3 length: 16 residues. Germline V gene lookup returns CDR1 ENHRY and CDR2 SYGVKD. Trimming removed 3 bases at V and 5 bases at J, with 17 bases between.

In the case of this clone: At one boundary the junction diverges from the germline segment, which might be a read error. This chain links TRBV14 with TRBJ1-1; possible D gene TRBD1, 6 bases. Per the germline V gene, CDR1 is SGHDN and CDR2 is FVKESK. This CDR3 has 14 amino acids. CDR3 loop: CATSPRGQWTEAFF. DNA for the CDR3: TGTGCCACCAGCCCCCGGGGGCAATGGACTGAAGCTTTCTTT.

V is TRBV6-5 and J is TRBJ2-7; 7 bases match TRBD2. Germline trimming cut 7 bases from V and 4 bases from J; bases unmatched to any gene: 7. This CDR3 contains 13 residues. The germline V gene has CDR1 MNHEY and CDR2 SVGAGI. The DNA for the CDR3 is TGTGCCAGCATTGGCGGGAGTGGATACGAGCAGTACTTC. Translation gives CASIGGSGYEQYF.

This clone was observed a single time. The V gene is TRBV7-2, the J gene TRBJ2-7, with D hard to call. The CDR3 covers 13 residues. Trimming left V 3 bases short and J 6 bases short, with 12 bases between. Per the germline V gene, CDR1 is SGHTA and CDR2 is FQGNSA. CDR3 coding DNA: TGTGCCAGCAGCTTTGGGGTCCAAGGCGAGCAGTACTTC. Translated, it gives CASSFGVQGEQYF.

This clone was found once. V gene TRBV5-8 combines with J gene TRBJ2-7; TRBD2 might be the D (7 bases). The germline CDR1 and CDR2 sequences are SGHTS and YDEGEE. This CDR3 has 16 amino acids. V lost 0 bases and J lost 4, with 17 bases in between. The CDR3: CASSLGGGRGSYEQYF. The CDR3 DNA follows: TGTGCCAGCAGCTTGGGCGGGGGCAGGGGAAGTTACGAGCAGTACTTC. The variable domain in full, completed from reference TRBV5-8 and TRBJ2-7, reads EAGVTQSPTHLIKTRGQQATLRCSPISGHTSVYWYQQALGLGLQFLLWYDEGEERNRGNFPPRFSGRQFPNYSSELNVNALELEDSALYLCASSLGGGRGSYEQYFGPGTRLTVT.

The chain uses TRBV28 and TRBJ1-5; perhaps TRBD1 as D (5 bases). The CDR3 is 14 residues long. The germline V gene has CDR1 MDHEN and CDR2 SYDVKM. The V end lost 6 bases, the J end lost 7 bases, and 16 bases lay between the germline ends. In DNA form, the CDR3 reads TGTGCCAGCAGCCCGGGCCCCTGGGGCCAGCCCCAGCATTTT. As protein: CASSPGPWGQPQHF.